These 5 T cell receptor beta chains originate from one sample sequenced in a study of regulatory T cells in long-lasting Graves disease. Specified time point: newly diagnosed GD, antithyroid drugs for less than 3 months. From RNA extracted from PBMCs, the TCR library was made. Combining iRepertoire HTBI primers with Arm-PCR of CDR3 regions, the authors built TCR beta libraries. TCRdb reprocessed the multiplex PCR reads with MiXCR, giving one entry per CDR3 protein. The sample includes fewer than 500,000 distinct CDR3 sequences, 15% to 20% of them seen just once. These same data were also listed under a study on T cells in Graves' hyperthyroidism and ophthalmopathy.

The sequenced sample was peripheral blood mononuclear cells (PBMCs), obtained at new diagnosis, from a patient treated with antithyroid drugs. These TCRs come from a man in his forties with Graves disease.

With regard to this clonotype: One end of the junction does not line up with germline, which may come from a read error. The chain carries TRBV7-6 and TRBJ2-1; 10 bases fit TRBD2. CDR3 length equals 11 residues. Germline values: CDR1 SGHVS, CDR2 FNYEAQ. The CDR3 DNA sequence: TGTGCCAGCAGCCTAGCGGGAGAAAGGTTCTTC. Protein product: CASSLAGERFF.

This clonotype was counted ten times or more. The J gene is TRBJ2-1, the V gene TRBV5-1; TRBD2 matches at 9 bases. Germline V gene data show CDR1 as SGHRS and CDR2 as YFSETQ. The CDR3 contains 16 residues. V dropped 5 bases and J dropped 2; count of bases not matched to a gene: 8. This chain's CDR3 is CASSPGLALAYNEQFF. The CDR3 DNA reads as TGCGCCAGCAGTCCCGGACTAGCGCTTGCCTACAATGAGCAGTTCTTC.

CDR3: CASRSNDRVGANVLTF. The CDR3 DNA reads as TGCGCCAGCAGATCGAACGACAGGGTTGGGGCCAACGTCCTGACTTTC. This sequence joins TRBV5-1 and TRBJ2-6, with TRBD1 matching 7 bases. The CDR3 length is 16 residues. Germline V gives CDR1 SGHRS, CDR2 YFSETQ. V shed 5 bases and J 3 bases; nucleotides not matched to a gene: 8.

This clonotype has a count of ten or more. The genes are TRBV5-1 and TRBJ2-6, with D unresolved. CDR3 size: 16 residues. Germline V gene data show CDR1 as SGHRS and CDR2 as YFSETQ. V was pared by 0 bases and J by 3 bases, with 10 bases between. CDR3 amino acids: CASSLVGVSGANVLTF. The CDR3 nucleotides are TGCGCCAGCAGCTTGGTAGGAGTGAGTGGGGCCAACGTCCTGACTTTC. Full variable domain (rest looked up from reference TRBV5-1 and TRBJ2-6): KAGVTQTPRYLIKTRGQQVTLSCSPISGHRSVSWYQQTPGQGLQFLFEYFSETQRNKGNFPGRFSGRQFSNSRSEMNVSTLELGDSALYLCASSLVGVSGANVLTFGAGSRLTVL.

This clonotype occurred once. The genes are TRBV7-9 and TRBJ1-6, with TRBD1 matching over 8 bases. The CDR3 has 15 amino acids. The germline V gene encodes CDR1 SEHNR and CDR2 FQNEAQ (reference sequence). The V and J ends lost 1 base and 9 bases, in that order; junction bases with no gene match: 5. The CDR3 here is CASSLGDRGASPLHF. The CDR3 region has the DNA TGTGCCAGCAGCTTAGGCGACAGGGGAGCTTCACCCCTCCACTTT. The whole variable domain, remainder taken from reference TRBV7-9 and TRBJ1-6, is DTGVSQNPRHKITKRGQNVTFRCDPISEHNRLYWYRQTLGQGPEFLTYFQNEAQLEKSRLLSDRFSAERPKGSFSTLEIQRTEQGDSAMYLCASSLGDRGASPLHFGNGTRLTVT.